The clone carrying this T cell receptor beta chain was recorded a few times. No antigen is known for it. Over 18 months, lack of ophthalmopathy progression marked Graves' hyperthyroidism as stable. Orbital computed tomography, thyroid ultrasound, serum thyroxine and TRAb, and clinical symptoms together informed the diagnoses. This sample is part of a study of T cells in Graves' hyperthyroidism and ophthalmopathy. On the study more broadly: Peripheral blood specimens were obtained at initial diagnosis, prior to any treatment. Study-wide findings and caveats: Stable hyperthyroidism was separated from ophthalmopathy by a model based on 13 V-J features.

Amplified regions were TCR beta CDR3 sequences from RNA transcripts. The TCR CDR3 first-round RT-PCR relied on the HTBI primer set. One entry per CDR3 protein, called by TCRdb with MiXCR from the multiplex PCR reads. The sample holds about 400,000 distinct CDR3 sequences, roughly 14% seen once. V was pared by 2 bases and J by 6 bases, with 13 bases between. The CDR3 runs to 15 residues. Looked up from germline, CDR1 is MNHNY and CDR2 is SVGAGI (reference sequence). Material: blood. The receptor comes from a woman between 18 and 29 years old with Graves' hyperthyroidism. V gene TRBV6-6 combines with J gene TRBJ2-2, with D hard to call. The CDR3 here is CASSYVFGTAGELFF. CDR3 nucleotide sequence: TGTGCCAGCAGTTACGTATTCGGTACTGCCGGGGAGCTGTTTTTT.